These T cell receptor beta chains were read from a single sample in a study of shared clonotypes between healthy human individuals. Measured with immunoSEQ multiplex PCR; TCRdb has only the in-frame clones, and not every one. The data show 560,000 or so clones, 90% to 97% seen once. Sequenced: naive CD8+ T cells sorted from blood. Source of these receptors: a woman aged 25-40 years in good health. The CDR3 runs from the conserved cysteine through the conserved F or W. Clone size is not always given. Where it is, it says once, few, many or a class for expanded clones.

v_call	clone_size	cdr3_aa
TRBV5-6	NA	CASSLEGGTEAFF
TRBV5-4	NA	CASSLETYAYEQYF
TRBV10-2	NA	CASRTGVGTEAFF
TRBV10-3	NA	CAISGPGLAGGTGELFF
TRBV7-2	once	CASTLDGGMVGGELFF
TRBV29-1	NA	CSVLGFMNTEAFF
TRBV15	NA	CATSRGVSGDTQYF
TRBV7-7	once	CASSLVSGELFF
TRBV19	NA	CASSIDGSGNGELFF
TRBV9	NA	CASSSGVSETQYF
TRBV7-8	few	CASSLSWAGGALDTQYF
TRBV13	NA	CASSHDRGHRYGYTF
TRBV4-2	NA	CASSQVSSGSMSNEQFF
TRBV27	NA	CASSKSGDLREQYF
TRBV14	once	CASSQGGGDEQFF
TRBV9	NA	CASSPGTGDYNEQFF